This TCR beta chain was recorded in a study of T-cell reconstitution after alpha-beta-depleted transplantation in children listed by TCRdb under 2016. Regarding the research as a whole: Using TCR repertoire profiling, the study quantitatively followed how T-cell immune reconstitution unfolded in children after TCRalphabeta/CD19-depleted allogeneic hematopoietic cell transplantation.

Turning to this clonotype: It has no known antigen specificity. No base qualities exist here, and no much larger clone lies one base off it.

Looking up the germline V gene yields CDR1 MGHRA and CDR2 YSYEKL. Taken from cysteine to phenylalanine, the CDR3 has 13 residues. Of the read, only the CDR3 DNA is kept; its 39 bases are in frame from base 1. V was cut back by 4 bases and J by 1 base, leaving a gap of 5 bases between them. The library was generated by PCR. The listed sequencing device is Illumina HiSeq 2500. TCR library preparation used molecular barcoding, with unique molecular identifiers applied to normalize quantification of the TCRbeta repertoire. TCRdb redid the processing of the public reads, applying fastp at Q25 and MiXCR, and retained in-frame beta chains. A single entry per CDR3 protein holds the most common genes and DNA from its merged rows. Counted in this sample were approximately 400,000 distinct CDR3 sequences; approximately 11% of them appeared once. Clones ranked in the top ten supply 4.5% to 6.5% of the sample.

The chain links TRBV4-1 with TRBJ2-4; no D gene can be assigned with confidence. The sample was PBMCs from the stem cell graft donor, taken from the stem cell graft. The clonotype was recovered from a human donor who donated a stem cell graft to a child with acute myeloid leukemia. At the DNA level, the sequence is TGCGCCAGCAGCCCGCATGCCAAAAACATTCAGTACTTC. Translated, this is CASSPHAKNIQYF.